The T cell receptor (beta chain) under discussion was sequenced for a study of blood T cells in healthy people across ages. Alongside a J-beta primer mix, a sample-barcoded 5' primer served in a second PCR lasting roughly 6 to 12 cycles. Every sample gave at least 2.5 million paired-end reads containing CDR3. TCRdb re-analysed the 5' RACE reads in MiXCR, keeping a single row per CDR3 protein. The table has 920,000 or so distinct CDR3 sequences, over 35% seen once. This clonotype appeared a single time. Its antigen remains unidentified. This CDR3 is 18 amino acids long. The ends were cut back, 0 bases at V and 4 bases at J, with 21 bases in the middle. Germline values: CDR1 LGHDT, CDR2 YNNKEL (reference sequence). Broader study findings: With naive T cell percentage, TCR beta diversity showed a strong correlation. Changes in expanded clonotypes were possibly confounded, as the CMV status of donors was unknown.

The V and J genes are TRBV3-1 and TRBJ1-2, with TRBD1 as a possible D gene (6 bases). Sequenced sample: blood. The clonotype originates from a woman aged 55-70 years in good health. CDR3 sequence: CASSQDLTTGRFGYGYTF. The CDR3 DNA follows: TGTGCCAGCAGCCAAGATCTTACTACAGGGAGGTTTGGCTATGGCTACACCTTC.